Below, 32 T cell receptor beta chains from the same sample are listed, as sequenced in a study of blood T cell repertoires in COVID-19. The method was immunoSEQ multiplex PCR; TCRdb's version includes in-frame clones alone and lacks a portion of them. The sample records hundreds of thousands of clones, around 88% being singletons. What was sequenced was PBMCs or T cells enriched from blood (not recorded which). The receptors come from a woman aged 45-60 years who had recovered from COVID-19.

This sequence joins TRBV7-3 and TRBJ2-3, with TRBD2 identical over 9 bases. V was pared by 0 bases and J by 0 bases, with 10 bases of the junction left unmatched. Germline CDR1 SGHTA, CDR2 FQGTGA. This CDR3 region has 19 residues. The CDR3: CASSLTAGAGGSSTDTQYF. CDR3 coding DNA: TGTGCCAGCAGCTTAACGGCCGGAGCGGGGGGCTCTAGCACAGATACGCAGTATTTT. The whole variable domain, remainder taken from reference TRBV7-3 and TRBJ2-3, is GAGVSQTPSNKVTEKGKYVELRCDPISGHTALYWYRQSLGQGPEFLIYFQGTGAADDSGLPNDRFFAVRPEGSVSTLKIQRTERGDSAVYLCASSLTAGAGGSSTDTQYFGPGTRLTVL.

The rearrangement uses TRBV3-1 (or the pseudogene TRBV3-2) and TRBJ1-3; 10 bases match TRBD1. The CDR3 runs to 14 residues. The germline CDR1 and CDR2 sequences are LGHDT and YNNKEL (reference sequence). J gave up 3 bases and V 11 bases, and 7 bases lay outside the gene matches. The CDR3: CASTRTGGGNTIYF. The CDR3 bases are TGTGCCTCAACTAGGACAGGGGGTGGAAACACCATATATTTT.

The chain employs TRBV30 and TRBJ1-2; the D is unclear. The V gene lost 5 bases and the J gene lost 7 bases, with 14 bases spanning the gap. In germline, CDR1 is GTSNPN, CDR2 SVGIG (reference sequence). This CDR3 is built from 12 residues. The CDR3 loop reads CAWVFKIGGYTF. As DNA, the CDR3 is TGTGCCTGGGTATTTAAGATCGGTGGCTACACCTTC.

The chain is built from TRBV3-1 (or the pseudogene TRBV3-2) and TRBJ2-1; TRBD2 agrees at 8 bases. Germline V gives CDR1 LGHDT, CDR2 YNNKEL (reference sequence). Unmatched junction bases numbered 9, after V lost 5 bases and J lost 6 bases. This CDR3 has 15 amino acids. The CDR3 DNA reads TGTGCCAGCAGCACCCGAGCGGGAGTTTTCAATGAGCAGTTCTTC. Its translation: CASSTRAGVFNEQFF.

This clone was seen a few times. V usage is TRBV5-4 and J usage is TRBJ1-2; D might be TRBD1 (6 bases). V shed 1 base and J shed 7 bases, with 11 bases lying between them. CDR3 length: 13 residues. Per the germline V gene, CDR1 is SGHNT and CDR2 is YYREEE (reference sequence). In DNA, the CDR3 is TGTGCCAGCAGCTTGCCGGGACAAGTTGGCTACACCTTC. As protein: CASSLPGQVGYTF.

Concerning this clone itself: The sample has other DNA sequences that encode this CDR3 too. V gene TRBV7-9 combines with J gene TRBJ2-3; 7 bases line up with TRBD1. The CDR3 is made up of 15 amino acids. V gave up 0 bases and J gave up 3 bases; unmatched junction bases: 3. In germline, CDR1 is SEHNR, CDR2 FQNEAQ (reference sequence). CDR3 sequence: CASSLAGGRTDTQYF. CDR3 in DNA: TGTGCCAGCAGCTTAGCAGGGGGCCGTACAGATACGCAGTATTTT.

V and J are TRBV5-1 and TRBJ2-2; possibly TRBD1 for D (6 bases). V gave up 7 bases and J gave up 0 bases, with 13 bases separating them. The germline gives CDR1 SGHRS, CDR2 YFSETQ. The CDR3 length is 15 residues. The CDR3: CASGRDIPNTGELFF. The CDR3, as DNA: TGCGCCAGCGGCCGGGACATACCGAACACCGGGGAGCTGTTTTTT.

The chain is built from TRBV5-1 and TRBJ2-3, with 7 bases matching TRBD1. V lost 4 bases, J lost 6 bases, and 2 bases stayed unmatched. The CDR3 loop spans 12 amino acids. Germline-derived CDR1 and CDR2 are SGHRS and YFSETQ. The CDR3 loop is CASSQDRDTQYF. CDR3 sequence (DNA): TGCGCCAGCAGCCAGGACAGGGATACGCAGTATTTT.

This chain connects TRBV27 to TRBJ2-2, with TRBD1 as a possible D gene (5 bases). The V end was cut by 8 bases, the J end by 3 bases, with 13 bases between. This CDR3 has 14 residues. Germline assignment: CDR1 MNHEY and CDR2 SMNVEV (reference sequence). The CDR3 coding sequence is TGTGCCAGCCGTCTCGACAGAGACACCGGGGAGCTGTTTTTT. It translates to CASRLDRDTGELFF.

In DNA form, the CDR3 reads TGCGCCAGCAGCCAAGTTGGTAGGAACACCGGGGAGCTGTTTTTT. Translating it yields CASSQVGRNTGELFF. This chain links TRBV4-1 with TRBJ2-2; D is undetermined. CDR1 MGHRA and CDR2 YSYEKL come from the germline V gene. V was trimmed by 1 base and J by 1 base, leaving 7 bases between them. The CDR3 has 15 residues.

This clone appeared once. This chain uses TRBV2 with TRBJ2-2; a weak D match, TRBD1 (5 bases). Deletions cut 0 bases from V and 1 base from J, with 6 bases between. Germline CDR1 is SNHLY and CDR2 is FYNNEI. This CDR3 comprises 15 residues. In DNA form, the CDR3 reads TGTGCCAGCAGTGAAGCAGGACAGAACACCGGGGAGCTGTTTTTT. It translates to CASSEAGQNTGELFF.

V and J are TRBV19 and TRBJ1-2, with D perhaps matching TRBD1 (5 bases). Trimming shortened V by 3 bases and J by 8 bases, and 19 bases separated the two germline ends. This CDR3 is 15 amino acids long. Germline V gene lookup returns CDR1 LNHDA and CDR2 SQIVND (reference sequence). The CDR3 DNA is TGTGCCAGTAGTATTTTGGGACGGGAGTTTGGAGGCTACACCTTC. It yields the protein CASSILGREFGGYTF.

This clone was observed a handful of times. This chain links TRBV28 with TRBJ2-5, with D possibly matching TRBD2 (7 bases). This CDR3 has 16 amino acids. The germline CDR1 and CDR2 sequences are MDHEN and SYDVKM. Deletions cut 4 bases from V and 3 bases from J, with 18 bases between. The CDR3 protein is CASSSFGGAGKETQYF. CDR3 nucleotide sequence: TGTGCCAGCAGTTCGTTTGGGGGGGCGGGAAAAGAGACCCAGTACTTC.

As to this clone: Within the sample, other DNA sequences also encode this same CDR3. The genes are TRBV27 and TRBJ2-1; D not resolved. V was clipped by 0 bases and J by 4 bases, with 7 bases between them. The CDR3 length is 14 residues. Germline V CDR1 and CDR2: MNHEY, SMNVEV (reference sequence). The CDR3 DNA reads TGTGCCAGCAGTTTATCGCACAGTTACAATGAGCAGTTCTTC. Protein: CASSLSHSYNEQFF.

V and J are TRBV4-2 and TRBJ1-5; 7 positions agree with TRBD1. The germline V gene encodes CDR1 LGHNA and CDR2 YNFKEQ. The junction had 3 bases not matched to a gene; V was cut back by 4 bases and J by 0 bases. This CDR3 has 15 residues. The CDR3: CASSPGQLSNQPQHF. The CDR3 nucleotides read TGTGCCAGCAGCCCGGGACAGCTTAGCAATCAGCCCCAGCATTTT.

The gene calls are TRBV2 and TRBJ2-1, with 10 bases fitting TRBD1. J was trimmed by 1 base and V by 6 bases; bases with no gene match: 6. This CDR3 has 16 amino acids. Per germline, CDR1 SNHLY and CDR2 FYNNEI. The CDR3 region is CASSRTGGMSYNEQFF. In DNA, the CDR3 is TGTGCCAGCAGCCGGACAGGGGGGATGTCCTACAATGAGCAGTTCTTC.

The CDR3: CASSLWGGGTLTDTQYF. CDR3 coding DNA: TGTGCCAGCAGTTTATGGGGCGGCGGGACTCTCACAGATACGCAGTATTTT. The J gene is TRBJ2-3, the V gene TRBV28; weak D call: TRBD2 (6 bases). The length of the CDR3 is 17 residues. Germline values: CDR1 MDHEN, CDR2 SYDVKM. V lost 0 bases and J 2 bases, leaving 15 bases between the germline ends. The full variable domain, its missing parts supplied by reference TRBV28 and TRBJ2-3, is DVKVTQSSRYLVKRTGEKVFLECVQDMDHENMFWYRQDPGLGLRLIYFSYDVKMKEKGDIPEGYSVSREKKERFSLILESASTNQTSMYLCASSLWGGGTLTDTQYFGPGTRLTVL.

The DNA of the CDR3 is TGTGCCAGCACCAGGTGGGCTGGAAATGAGCAGTTCTTC. The encoded protein is CASTRWAGNEQFF. The V gene is TRBV5-4, the J gene TRBJ2-1; D unresolved. This CDR3 spans 13 amino acids. Germline V lookup: CDR1 SGHNT, CDR2 YYREEE (reference sequence). V shed 6 bases and J shed 7 bases, with 14 bases lying between them.

This chain uses TRBV6-5 with TRBJ2-2; D perhaps matches TRBD1 (6 bases). CDR1 MNHEY and CDR2 SVGAGI come from the germline V gene. The CDR3 totals 14 residues. The V end was cut by 8 bases, the J end by 4 bases, with 14 bases between. Here the CDR3 DNA reads TGTGCCAGCGGAACAGGGTACCGCACCGGGGAGCTGTTTTTT. It is translated as CASGTGYRTGELFF.

V and J are TRBV5-1 and TRBJ1-6; 9 positions agree with TRBD1. The junction had 20 bases not matched to a gene; V was cut back by 7 bases and J by 6 bases. The CDR3 extends over 19 amino acids. Germline values: CDR1 SGHRS, CDR2 YFSETQ. The CDR3 DNA sequence: TGCGCCAGCGCGCTCCGTCCGGGACAGGGAAATTCGGGTAATTCACCCCTCCACTTT. It specifies CASALRPGQGNSGNSPLHF.

This sequence joins TRBV7-8 and TRBJ2-1; 11 bases align to TRBD2. This CDR3 spans 15 amino acids. Trimming removed 2 bases from V and 9 bases from J; junction bases left unmatched: 6. In germline, CDR1 is SGHVS, CDR2 FQNEAQ. The CDR3 DNA is TGTGCCAGCAGCTTACTACTAGCGGGGGACGGTGAGCAGTTCTTC. Translating it yields CASSLLLAGDGEQFF. Combining the CDR3 with reference TRBV7-8 and TRBJ2-1 gives the whole variable domain GAGVSQSPRYKVAKRGQDVALRCDPISGHVSLFWYQQALGQGPEFLTYFQNEAQLDKSGLPSDRFFAERPEGSVSTLKIQRTQQEDSAVYLCASSLLLAGDGEQFFGPGTRLTVL.

The chain recombines TRBV6-5 with TRBJ1-6, with 7 nucleotides matching TRBD1. CDR3 length equals 15 residues. V was pared by 7 bases and J by 5 bases, with 8 bases of the junction left unmatched. Germline-derived CDR1 and CDR2 are MNHEY and SVGAGI. The CDR3 coding sequence is TGTGCCAGCAAACGCGACAGGGTGAATAATTCACCCCTCCACTTT. Protein: CASKRDRVNNSPLHF.

The rearrangement joins TRBV4-3 to TRBJ2-5; TRBD1 agrees at 7 bases. The CDR3 spans 15 residues. Germline V lookup: CDR1 LGHNA, CDR2 YSLEER. After removal of 0 bases from V and 7 bases from J, the junction contained 8 bases not matched to a gene. CDR3 DNA sequence: TGCGCCAGCAGCCAAGATCTTAGGACAGGTGGGACCCAGTACTTC. Translating gives CASSQDLRTGGTQYF.

The rearrangement links TRBV19 to TRBJ1-1; D is undetermined. V lost 7 bases, J lost 1 base, and 7 bases lay in between. From germline, CDR1 is LNHDA and CDR2 SQIVND (reference sequence). The CDR3 runs 12 residues. CDR3 nucleotide sequence: TGTGCCAGTACGCTAGCGAACACTGAAGCTTTCTTT. This translates into CASTLANTEAFF.

V usage is TRBV21-1 and J usage is TRBJ1-3. TRBV21-1 constitutes a pseudogene. The CDR3 extends over 15 amino acids. The CDR3 region is CATGRARVSGNTIYF. The DNA of the CDR3 is TGTGCCACCGGAAGAGCGAGGGTATCAGGAAACACCATATATTTT.

This chain links TRBV12-5 with TRBJ2-2; the D gene is possibly TRBD2 (6 bases). CDR1 is LGHNT and CDR2 is FRNRAP in the germline V gene. This CDR3 contains 17 residues. Trimming stripped 2 bases from V and 2 bases from J, with 15 bases between. In DNA, the CDR3 is TGTGCTAGTGGTTTGCTCCCTCCGACTAGTAACACCGGGGAGCTGTTTTTT. Its translation is CASGLLPPTSNTGELFF.

The chain combines TRBV24-1 with TRBJ2-2, with TRBD2 identical over 9 bases. V gave up 10 bases and J gave up 5 bases; unmatched junction bases: 22. The CDR3 loop spans 19 amino acids. Germline V gives CDR1 KGHDR, CDR2 SFDVKD. CDR3 nucleotides: TGTGCCACTCTTACCGGTGCTGCGGGAGGGCCAAGCATAACCGGGGAGCTGTTTTTT. Translating it yields CATLTGAAGGPSITGELFF.

V and J are TRBV2 and TRBJ2-3; D is possibly TRBD2 (5 bases). The CDR3 loop spans 12 amino acids. The germline gives CDR1 SNHLY, CDR2 FYNNEI. With 8 bases removed from V and 8 bases from J, the gap between germline ends came to 14 bases. CDR3 coding DNA: TGTGCCAGCTCGGAACTAGGGTCTACGCAGTATTTT. It is translated as CASSELGSTQYF.

CDR3 region: CASSGLTGNNEQFF. For the CDR3, the DNA is TGTGCCAGCAGTGGGCTGACAGGTAACAATGAGCAGTTCTTC. The chain uses TRBV6-2 or TRBV6-3 and TRBJ2-1, with D maybe TRBD1 (6 bases). Trimming cost V 5 bases and J 5 bases, with 13 bases left between them. Germline CDR1 is MNHEY and CDR2 is SVGEGT. The CDR3 runs to 14 residues.

The rearrangement uses TRBV9 and TRBJ1-4; 7 bases match TRBD1. Trimming removed 0 bases from V and 8 bases from J; junction bases left unmatched: 7. Germline V gives CDR1 SGDLS, CDR2 YYNGEE. This CDR3 has 15 amino acids. The CDR3 here is CASSVEGATDEKLFF. The CDR3 DNA sequence: TGTGCCAGCAGCGTAGAGGGGGCCACGGACGAAAAACTGTTTTTT.

The gene calls are TRBV6-4 and TRBJ2-7; 7 bases map to TRBD1. The germline V gene has CDR1 MRHNA and CDR2 SNTAGT. This CDR3 is 16 amino acids long. V was pared by 1 base and J by 0 bases, with 6 bases of the junction left unmatched. The CDR3, as DNA: TGTGCCAGCAGTGACTTAGGGACAGCGACCTCCTACGAGCAGTACTTC. This sequence encodes CASSDLGTATSYEQYF.

The rearrangement links TRBV4-3 to TRBJ1-6; weak D call: TRBD1 (5 bases). CDR3 length: 14 amino acids. Germline CDR1 reads LGHNA; CDR2 reads YSLEER. The germline V and J ends were trimmed by 1 base and 9 bases, with 10 bases remaining between them. The CDR3 spells CASSQGTGGSPLHF. The CDR3 nucleotides are TGCGCCAGCAGCCAAGGGACCGGGGGTTCACCCCTCCACTTT.